These 19 T cell receptor beta chains came from one sample sequenced in a study of blood T cell repertoires in COVID-19. The assay was immunoSEQ multiplex PCR, and TCRdb's table has in-frame clones only and misses some. This table holds 140,000 to 150,000 clones, 84% found once. Sequences were obtained from PBMCs or T cells enriched from blood (not recorded which). Receptor source: a woman aged 45-65 years who had been exposed to COVID-19.

The CDR3 loop reads CASSFPGQGNIYDTQYF. The CDR3 DNA follows: TGTGCCAGCAGCTTTCCCGGACAGGGTAATATTTATGATACGCAGTATTTT. The rearrangement uses TRBV7-9 and TRBJ2-3; 8 bases align to TRBD1. Germline values: CDR1 SEHNR, CDR2 FQNEAQ (reference sequence). The V segment lost 3 bases and the J segment 6 bases; nucleotides outside the gene matches: 14. This CDR3 region has 17 residues.

The chain joins TRBV7-3 to TRBJ1-2; D uncertain. Trimming cost V 0 bases and J 8 bases, with 10 bases left between them. The CDR3 totals 13 residues. Germline-derived CDR1 and CDR2 are SGHTA and FQGTGA. The chain's CDR3 is CASSLTLGRGYTF. The CDR3 DNA sequence: TGTGCCAGCAGCTTAACGTTAGGCAGGGGCTACACCTTC. The entire variable domain, with the rest obtained from reference TRBV7-3 and TRBJ1-2, is as follows: GAGVSQTPSNKVTEKGKYVELRCDPISGHTALYWYRQSLGQGPEFLIYFQGTGAADDSGLPNDRFFAVRPEGSVSTLKIQRTERGDSAVYLCASSLTLGRGYTFGSGTRLTVV.

This clone was seen once. The chain links TRBV6-5 to TRBJ2-5, with D maybe TRBD1 (6 bases). CDR3 size: 13 residues. Germline V CDR1 and CDR2: MNHEY, SVGAGI. Trimming removed 6 bases at V and 5 bases at J, with 13 bases between. The CDR3, as DNA: TGTGCCAGCAGACACAGGGTGGGGGAGACCCAGTACTTC. It translates to CASRHRVGETQYF.

The CDR3 is CASSLAGRYTGELFF. CDR3 sequence (DNA): TGTGCCAGCAGCTTAGCGGGGCGTTACACCGGGGAGCTGTTTTTT. The chain is built from TRBV7-2 and TRBJ2-2, with a tentative D call TRBD1 (5 bases). This CDR3 region has 15 residues. Germline V gene data show CDR1 as SGHTA and CDR2 as FQGNSA. V lost 0 bases, J lost 3 bases, and 8 bases lay in between. The variable domain in full, with the rest retrieved from reference TRBV7-2 and TRBJ2-2, is GAGVSQSPSNKVTEKGKDVELRCDPISGHTALYWYRQSLGQGLEFLIYFQGNSAPDKSGLPSDRFSAERTGGSVSTLTIQRTQQEDSAVYLCASSLAGRYTGELFFGEGSRLTVL.

The rearrangement joins TRBV10-1 to TRBJ2-2, with D perhaps matching TRBD1 (5 bases). Trimming cost V 2 bases and J 4 bases, with 8 bases left between them. The CDR3 is 14 residues long. Germline CDR1 is WNHNN and CDR2 is SYGVQD (reference sequence). DNA for the CDR3: TGCGCCAGCAGTGAGGCGACAGTCACCGGGGAGCTGTTTTTT. Translation: CASSEATVTGELFF.

This chain joins TRBV6-2 or TRBV6-3 and TRBJ2-5, with 7 bases that match TRBD1. With 5 bases clipped from V and 1 base from J, the junction kept 4 bases outside the gene matches. Per the germline V gene, CDR1 is MNHEY and CDR2 is SVGEGT. The CDR3 length is 14 residues. Here the CDR3 reads CASSNAGGQETQYF. The CDR3 DNA is TGTGCCAGCAGTAACGCAGGGGGCCAAGAGACCCAGTACTTC.

This sequence joins TRBV6-2 or TRBV6-3 and TRBJ1-2, with 11 bases aligning to TRBD1. There are 17 residues in the CDR3. Trimming cost V 5 bases and J 1 base; bases outside gene matches: 9. Germline values: CDR1 MNHEY, CDR2 SVGEGT. CDR3 DNA: TGTGCCAGCAGTCCAGGACAGGGGGCGAATCGTAACTATGGCTACACCTTC. Amino acids: CASSPGQGANRNYGYTF.

The J gene is TRBJ1-1, the V gene TRBV9; D is unclear. The germline gives CDR1 SGDLS, CDR2 YYNGEE. V was trimmed by 0 bases and J by 4 bases, leaving 13 bases between them. This CDR3 has 15 residues. This CDR3 reads CASSVGVRIFTEAFF. The CDR3, as DNA: TGTGCCAGCAGCGTAGGAGTCAGGATCTTCACTGAAGCTTTCTTT.

The DNA for the CDR3 is TGTGCCAGCAGCTTCGCGGGACTACTGGTCGAGCAGTACTTC. This sequence encodes CASSFAGLLVEQYF. This chain uses TRBV7-9 with TRBJ2-7, with TRBD2 matching 7 bases. With 3 bases clipped from V and 6 bases from J, the junction kept 8 bases outside the gene matches. The CDR3 is 14 residues long. Germline values: CDR1 SEHNR, CDR2 FQNEAQ (reference sequence).

The chain links TRBV9 to TRBJ2-1, with TRBD1 matching 8 bases. CDR3 length: 15 residues. Germline CDR1 is SGDLS and CDR2 is YYNGEE. The trim removed 3 bases at V and 5 bases at J, leaving 7 bases unmatched. CDR3 sequence reads: CASSDRGEVNNEQFF. The CDR3 bases are TGTGCCAGCAGCGACAGGGGGGAGGTAAACAATGAGCAGTTCTTC.

This clone appeared once. CDR3: CASSFKDRGTEAFF. The CDR3 nucleotides are TGCGCCAGCAGCTTTAAGGACAGGGGTACTGAAGCTTTCTTT. V and J are TRBV5-1 and TRBJ1-1; TRBD1 aligns across 9 bases. CDR3 length equals 14 residues. The V gene's germline CDR1 is SGHRS and CDR2 YFSETQ. Trimming took 2 bases from V and 5 from J; bases not matched to a gene: 4. Looking up the rest from reference TRBV5-1 and TRBJ1-1 gives the full variable domain: KAGVTQTPRYLIKTRGQQVTLSCSPISGHRSVSWYQQTPGQGLQFLFEYFSETQRNKGNFPGRFSGRQFSNSRSEMNVSTLELGDSALYLCASSFKDRGTEAFFGQGTRLTVV.

This sequence joins TRBV7-7 and TRBJ1-1; D is unclear. Germline CDR1 SSHAT, CDR2 FNYEAQ (reference sequence). V was pared by 6 bases and J by 0 bases, with 8 bases between. The CDR3 covers 13 residues. The CDR3 DNA follows: TGTGCCAGCAGTTTCAGTATGAACACTGAAGCTTTCTTT. This sequence encodes CASSFSMNTEAFF. Using reference TRBV7-7 and TRBJ1-1 for the parts outside the CDR3, the full variable domain is GAGVSQSPRYKVTKRGQDVTLRCDPISSHATLYWYQQALGQGPEFLTYFNYEAQPDKSGLPSDRFSAERPEGSISTLTIQRTEQRDSAMYRCASSFSMNTEAFFGQGTRLTVV.

This chain connects TRBV27 to TRBJ1-1, with D unresolved. The CDR3 is made up of 13 amino acids. With 5 bases removed from V and 5 bases from J, the gap between germline ends came to 12 bases. Germline V CDR1 and CDR2: MNHEY, SMNVEV (reference sequence). The CDR3 protein is CASSASVRTEAFF. The CDR3 coding sequence is TGTGCCAGCAGTGCGAGCGTACGGACTGAAGCTTTCTTT.

CDR3 bases: TGTGCCAGCAGCTTGCAGGGCTTAGGTGAAAAACTGTTTTTT. Its translation: CASSLQGLGEKLFF. The V call is TRBV5-6, the J call TRBJ1-4, with a tentative D call TRBD1 (5 bases). Germline lookup yields CDR1 SGHDT and CDR2 YYEEEE. V was pared by 1 base and J by 7 bases, with 11 bases between. The CDR3 contains 14 residues.

The genes are TRBV9 and TRBJ2-2, with 8 bases that match TRBD2. CDR3 length equals 15 residues. V lost 1 base to trimming and J lost 6 bases; unmatched junction nucleotides: 5. The germline V gene encodes CDR1 SGDLS and CDR2 YYNGEE. The chain's CDR3 is CASSVRVSGAGELFF. CDR3 in DNA: TGTGCCAGCAGCGTACGGGTTAGCGGGGCCGGGGAGCTGTTTTTT.

The chain has TRBV2 and TRBJ1-5; D not resolved. Trimming removed 6 bases from V and 2 bases from J, with 14 bases in between. Germline CDR1 is SNHLY and CDR2 is FYNNEI. This CDR3 comprises 15 residues. This CDR3 reads CASSASPGGNQPQHF. CDR3 sequence (DNA): TGTGCCAGCAGCGCGTCCCCTGGTGGCAATCAGCCCCAGCATTTT.

This clone came up many times. J is TRBJ1-1 and V is TRBV5-1; 10 bases are a match to TRBD1. After removal of 4 bases from V and 4 bases from J, the junction contained 7 bases not matched to a gene. The CDR3 is made up of 15 amino acids. CDR1 is SGHRS, CDR2 YFSETQ, per germline. The CDR3 bases are TGCGCCAGCAGCATATCTTGGACAGGGGGCACTGAAGCTTTCTTT. Translated: CASSISWTGGTEAFF.

This clone was counted a few times. The chain couples TRBV29-1 to TRBJ2-3, with 8 bases identical to TRBD1. CDR3 length: 13 amino acids. Trimming took 7 bases from V and 2 from J; bases not matched to a gene: 5. Germline V CDR1 and CDR2: SQVTM, ANQGSEA. CDR3 in DNA: TGCAGCGGACACAGGGGGATCACAGATACGCAGTATTTT. Amino acid sequence: CSGHRGITDTQYF.

The gene calls are TRBV20-1 and TRBJ2-3; no definite D call. Germline CDR1 and CDR2: DFQATT and SNEGSKA (reference sequence). CDR3 length: 11 residues. V lost 4 bases and J 5 bases, leaving 7 bases between the germline ends. The CDR3 loop reads CSAKSGDTQYF. The CDR3 DNA follows: TGCAGTGCTAAATCGGGAGATACGCAGTATTTT.